These T cell receptor beta chains were read from a single sample in a study of cytotoxic CD8 clonotypes in ibrutinib-treated CLL. Only in-frame clones appear in the TCRdb table, and some are missing; sequencing was by immunoSEQ multiplex PCR. The sample has fewer than 25,000 clones, 65% to 75% seen once. The sample in question was PBMCs, obtained before ibrutinib treatment. These receptors all come from a human donor with chronic lymphocytic leukemia. CDR3s include the opening cysteine and the closing phenylalanine or tryptophan.

V gene: TRBV4-1; J gene: TRBJ2-5; CDR3 protein: CASSQWADQETQYF
V gene: TRBV6-5; J gene: TRBJ2-3; CDR3 protein: CASSQFPWSTDTQYF
V gene: TRBV7-9; J gene: TRBJ2-7; CDR3 protein: CASSLGSGGISYEQYF
V gene: TRBV5-1; J gene: TRBJ1-1; CDR3 protein: CASRRGLNTEAFF
V gene: TRBV6-5; J gene: TRBJ2-7; CDR3 protein: CASSRGYEQYF
V gene: TRBV28; J gene: TRBJ2-3; CDR3 protein: CASSPRTGYTDTQYF
V gene: TRBV7-8; J gene: TRBJ2-7; CDR3 protein: CASSLVSLGYEQYF
V gene: TRBV6-4; J gene: TRBJ1-1; CDR3 protein: CASSQTGMNTEAFF
V gene: TRBV7-9; J gene: TRBJ2-7; CDR3 protein: CASSLYAGPTYEQYF
V gene: TRBV19; J gene: TRBJ2-2; CDR3 protein: CASTKWTSGSYTGELFF
V gene: TRBV9; J gene: TRBJ2-7; CDR3 protein: CASSAETSGSYEQYF
V gene: TRBV30; J gene: TRBJ2-2; CDR3 protein: CAWSPLPGLAATGELFF
V gene: TRBV13; J gene: TRBJ2-7; CDR3 protein: CASSPTQGSRMIEQYF
V gene: TRBV7-7; J gene: TRBJ1-1; CDR3 protein: CASSPGQYTEAFF
V gene: TRBV6-1; J gene: TRBJ1-5; CDR3 protein: CASSERPEGAQHF
V gene: TRBV19; J gene: TRBJ1-5; CDR3 protein: CASSTYGTGSNQPQHF
V gene: TRBV6-1; J gene: TRBJ2-1; CDR3 protein: CASGAYNEQFF
V gene: TRBV18; J gene: TRBJ1-5; CDR3 protein: CASSAEQGTNQPQHF
V gene: TRBV5-6; J gene: TRBJ1-1; CDR3 protein: CASSLGVWTGVNTEAFF
V gene: TRBV4-1; J gene: TRBJ2-1; CDR3 protein: CASSYTSASSYNEQFF
V gene: TRBV2; J gene: TRBJ1-2; CDR3 protein: CASSDWGRSYGYTF
V gene: TRBV7-2; J gene: TRBJ2-5; CDR3 protein: CASSLHWGLEETQYF
V gene: TRBV4-3; J gene: TRBJ2-3; CDR3 protein: CASSQGLAGYTDTQYF
V gene: TRBV5-5; J gene: TRBJ2-6; CDR3 protein: CASSPGGGANVLTF
V gene: TRBV28; J gene: TRBJ2-7; CDR3 protein: CASSPGTISYEQYF
V gene: TRBV6-5; J gene: TRBJ2-1; CDR3 protein: CASRLAGASEQFF
V gene: TRBV11-2; J gene: TRBJ2-7; CDR3 protein: CASSIKTGAYEQYF
V gene: TRBV30; J gene: TRBJ1-4; CDR3 protein: CAWSTGQIPTNEKLFF
V gene: TRBV27; J gene: TRBJ1-5; CDR3 protein: CASSDRGRGQPQHF
V gene: TRBV29-1; J gene: TRBJ2-7; CDR3 protein: CSQGGTERYVEQYF
V gene: TRBV5-5; J gene: TRBJ2-6; CDR3 protein: CASSSARAGAPVLTF
V gene: TRBV6-6; J gene: TRBJ2-2; CDR3 protein: CASSYNIGSGTGELFF
V gene: TRBV19; J gene: TRBJ2-7; CDR3 protein: CASSIGSGSETFYEQYF
V gene: TRBV9; J gene: TRBJ2-5; CDR3 protein: CASSLRHDETQYF
V gene: TRBV2; J gene: TRBJ2-5; CDR3 protein: CASSPDREETQYF
V gene: TRBV5-4; J gene: TRBJ2-5; CDR3 protein: CASSRNTGGGETQYF
V gene: TRBV6-5; J gene: TRBJ2-2; CDR3 protein: CASRHKTGPGGELFF
V gene: TRBV18; J gene: TRBJ1-1; CDR3 protein: CASSPFERTQNTEAFF
V gene: TRBV15; J gene: TRBJ2-3; CDR3 protein: CATSRSPPGVGTDTQYF